This T cell receptor (beta chain) was sequenced in a study of cytomegalovirus exposure and HLA in healthy donors. PCR employed 60 Vbeta and 13 Jbeta primers. This table comes from immunoSEQ multiplex PCR, and its TCRdb copy is limited to in-frame clones, with some not included. Of 35,000 to 50,000 clones listed, around 60% were seen once; the top ten hold around 8.7%. In this sample, this clone turned up once. No antigen is known for it. This CDR3 region has 15 residues. Trimming took 5 bases from V and 0 from J, leaving 11 bases between them. Germline assignment: CDR1 MRHNA and CDR2 SNTAGT. Study results and caveats: Clonal expansion, a later analysis showed, was greater in HLA-associated TCR beta chains than in equally common others. Later analysis associated a missense DCLRE1C variant with TCR beta V- and J-gene trimming. The majority of TCR sequences were rare, yet some public TCRs appeared in many donors. Fewer N-insertions (relative to the approximately 670-donor mean) were reportedly seen in an Asian-associated ancestry cluster in a later analysis.

The sequence derives from a human donor in good health. The chain has TRBV6-4 and TRBJ2-1; TRBD2 might be the D (6 bases). The sample consisted of PBMCs. Written as DNA, the CDR3 is TGTGCCAGCAGTCCTAGCGTAAGCTCCTACAATGAGCAGTTCTTC. The encoded protein is CASSPSVSSYNEQFF.